This TCR beta chain was observed in a study of T cell repertoires in cytomegalovirus infection. Study as a whole: Both CMV infection and a matching HLA type were indicated by public TCR beta signatures. Study-level results: HLA-C-restricted CMV clonotypes gave the most frequent clonotype in two of eight donors. Pooled public TCR beta family frequency picked out CMV carriers with the relevant HLA.

This clonotype showed up many times. The target antigen is unknown. MiXCR, run by TCRdb on the reads, gives a single entry per CDR3 protein. Among hundreds of thousands of distinct CDR3 sequences, around 6.6% were seen once, and the ten largest hold less than 7.5%. In germline, CDR1 is SGHTA, CDR2 FQGNSA. Trimming pared 1 base from V and 5 bases from J, leaving 12 bases between. The CDR3 totals 15 residues. The TCR comes from a human donor in good health (CMV status not recorded). Some clones in this sample may be carry-over from other donors' samples. The chain recombines TRBV7-2 with TRBJ1-5; no firm D call. Sequencing was performed on PBMCs. CDR3 DNA: TGTGCCAGCAGCTTAGGAGAGGCCAGCTATCAGCCCCAGCATTTT. As protein: CASSLGEASYQPQHF.